This TCR beta chain emerged from a study of T cell responses to AZD1222 COVID-19 vaccine (dated by TCRdb to about 2021). Some background on the complete study: A total of approximately 240 trial participants underwent TCR sequencing, of whom 207 received two doses of AZD1222 and about 25 received two doses of the MenACWY control vaccine. Trial participants were enrolled by age into 18-55, 56-69 and 70-plus year subgroups, with around 140, 26 and 57 TCR-sequenced participants respectively. The paper's findings and limits, for the study overall: Epitopes outside the regions mutated in the B.1.351 and B.1.1.7 variants were reportedly recognized by nearly half of the unique spike-specific TCRs. Because no day 14 peak-response samples were available, repertoires were characterized only after the peak T cell response. Vaccine-associated CD4 TCRs spanned the whole spike protein, with dominant responses in regions 160-218 and 743-854. Participants were mostly white British, with more females than males. The authors suggested clonal diversity may have been underestimated. In the small 56-69-year group, the increase in depth fell short of significance, most likely because of low power. Conclusions about previously exposed vaccinees were limited because only 6 or 7 AZD1222 recipients were SARS-CoV-2 seropositive at baseline. A significant rise in spike-specific TCR breadth and depth was observed after two AZD1222 doses relative to day 0 and relative to MenACWY recipients.

The sample's time point label is to be understood as: about 28 days (+/-7) after the second vaccine dose. AZD1222 recipients with second doses at about 4 weeks or about 12 weeks were pooled, because spike-specific TCR depth and breadth did not differ between schedules. Vaccinee samples were obtained from the UK trials COV001 and COV002, which included a single-blind randomized controlled phase 2/3 trial of AZD1222 (ChAdOx1 nCoV-19) in healthy adults. Trial participant PBMC samples were collected at day 0 and day 28 after the second dose for TCRbeta chain sequencing. The V and J ends are trimmed by 0 bases and 2 bases, leaving 8 bases between them. Via the germline V gene, CDR1 is SGHRS and CDR2 YFSETQ. From the cysteine through the phenylalanine, the CDR3 covers 14 amino acids. The CDR3 DNA has 42 bases and is translated from base 1. The CDR3 regions of human TCRbeta chains were analyzed by immunosequencing. In the authors' own workflow: Repertoire TCRs were checked for matches against a reference library of SARS-CoV-2-specific TCRs that had been generated using the MIRA antigen-specificity platform. Breadth was defined as the fraction of unique TCRs that were SARS-CoV-2-associated, and depth was defined as the fraction of total T cells that were SARS-CoV-2-associated. Using the MIRA data, every spike-specific TCR was mapped to the spike region that the TCR reacted to and assigned to either a CD4 or a CD8 class. Log10-transformed breadth and depth values were compared by one-way ANOVA with Sidak's multiple comparisons tests. TCRdb carries this immuneACCESS record with in-frame sequences only. Its versions omit some clonotypes, under half of them owing to an unresolved V gene in the studies checked, with the rest unexplained. V and J calls and clone size come straight from that table; D and trimming were deduced from the DNA. The sample table lists some 150,000 clones, approximately 90% of them with a count of one. The biggest ten clones account for 3% to 3.5% of the sample.

About this clone itself: Its antigen has not been determined. Base-call qualities are not available, and no considerably larger clone is one nucleotide away.

Rearrangement joined TRBV5-1 to TRBJ2-5; tentative D gene TRBD2, with 5 bases matching. Sequencing was performed on peripheral blood, taken 28 days after the second AZD1222 dose. The receptor was isolated from an adult who received the AZD1222 COVID-19 vaccine. The DNA sequence is given as TGCGCCAGCAGCTTGGATGGCGGGCAAGAGACCCAGTACTTC. The translation is CASSLDGGQETQYF.